The 24 T cell receptor beta chains in this list originate from one sample, sequenced in a study of cytomegalovirus exposure and HLA in healthy donors. Here immunoSEQ multiplex PCR was the method, and the copy in TCRdb shows in-frame clones only, minus some. The sample has tens of thousands of clones, approximately 91% seen once. The sample consisted of PBMCs. The receptors stem from a young man in good health and CMV-seronegative.

V usage is TRBV30 and J usage is TRBJ2-7, with D possibly TRBD1 on 6 matching bases. This CDR3 has 14 amino acids. The V end was cut by 6 bases, the J end by 2 bases, with 17 bases between. CDR1 and CDR2 (germline): GTSNPN, SVGIG (reference sequence). CDR3 nucleotides: TGTGCCTGCAAGGGGGACCGGAGCCCCTACGAGCAGTACTTC. Amino acid sequence: CACKGDRSPYEQYF.

This clone has only a few counts. The V gene is TRBV11-3, the J gene TRBJ2-1, with 11 bases lining up with TRBD2. The germline V gene has CDR1 SGHNT and CDR2 YENEEA. V was pared by 5 bases and J by 6 bases, with 9 bases of the junction left unmatched. There are 16 residues in the CDR3. CDR3 residues: CASSIGTSGRLNEQFF. The DNA for the CDR3 is TGTGCCAGCAGCATAGGGACTAGCGGCCGTCTCAATGAGCAGTTCTTC.

This chain connects TRBV11-2 to TRBJ2-3, with 8 bases aligning to TRBD1. The V gene end was trimmed by 5 bases and the J gene end by 6 bases; junction bases not matched to a gene: 10. Looked up from germline, CDR1 is SGHAT and CDR2 is FQNNGV. This CDR3 comprises 15 residues. CDR3 sequence (DNA): TGTGCCAGCAGCACAGAGGACAGGGATGTGGATACGCAGTATTTT. It yields the protein CASSTEDRDVDTQYF.

The V and J genes are TRBV11-2 and TRBJ2-7; 9 bases agree with TRBD1. V was clipped by 6 bases and J by 4 bases; unmatched bases: 10. The CDR3 is 15 residues long. CDR1 and CDR2 from the germline V gene are SGHAT and FQNNGV. CDR3 loop: CASSPGTGFKYEQYF. The CDR3 DNA is TGTGCCAGCAGTCCCGGGACAGGGTTTAAGTACGAGCAGTACTTC. The full variable domain, in which reference TRBV11-2 and TRBJ2-7 provide the parts outside the CDR3, is EAGVAQSPRYKIIEKRQSVAFWCNPISGHATLYWYQQILGQGPKLLIQFQNNGVVDDSQLPKDRFSAERLKGVDSTLKIQPAKLEDSAVYLCASSPGTGFKYEQYFGPGTRLTVT.

The chain couples TRBV5-4 to TRBJ2-7, with 8 bases matching TRBD1. Germline V gene data show CDR1 as SGHNT and CDR2 as YYREEE (reference sequence). The CDR3 covers 15 residues. Germline trimming cut 1 base from V and 2 bases from J; bases unmatched to any gene: 5. DNA of the CDR3: TGTGCCAGCAGCTTGAGGCAGGGGGCGACCTACGAGCAGTACTTC. Its translation: CASSLRQGATYEQYF.

The chain has TRBV30 and TRBJ2-5; TRBD2 aligns across 7 bases. CDR1 is GTSNPN, CDR2 SVGIG, per germline (reference sequence). This CDR3 contains 15 residues. J was trimmed by 3 bases and V by 0 bases; bases with no gene match: 7. The CDR3 loop reads CAWSVWLAEEETQYF. CDR3 bases: TGTGCCTGGAGTGTCTGGCTAGCGGAGGAAGAGACCCAGTACTTC.

The rearrangement links TRBV19 to TRBJ2-5, with 10 positions matching TRBD1. J lost 1 base, V lost 5 bases, and 7 bases had no gene match. This CDR3 region has 16 residues. Germline V gene lookup returns CDR1 LNHDA and CDR2 SQIVND (reference sequence). CDR3 residues: CASSVAGTGVQETQYF. For the CDR3, the DNA is TGTGCCAGTAGTGTCGCCGGGACAGGGGTCCAAGAGACCCAGTACTTC.

The rearrangement uses TRBV7-9 and TRBJ2-2; 13 bases are shared with TRBD2. Germline V lookup: CDR1 SEHNR, CDR2 FQNEAQ (reference sequence). The length of the CDR3 is 17 residues. V was clipped by 5 bases and J by 0 bases; unmatched bases: 3. CDR3 sequence: CASSIGLAGANTGELFF. The DNA of the CDR3 is TGTGCCAGCAGCATCGGACTAGCGGGAGCGAACACCGGGGAGCTGTTTTTT.

This chain uses TRBV28 with TRBJ1-1; D gene uncertain. This CDR3 comprises 12 residues. The germline gives CDR1 MDHEN, CDR2 SYDVKM. The V and J ends lost 2 bases and 3 bases respectively, with 4 bases between them. CDR3 nucleotides: TGTGCCAGCAGTTTAACGGACACTGAAGCTTTCTTT. Protein product: CASSLTDTEAFF.

The chain links TRBV7-6 to TRBJ2-7, with 7 bases that match TRBD1. With 0 bases clipped from V and 5 bases from J, the junction kept 4 bases outside the gene matches. CDR3 length: 14 amino acids. Germline CDR1 SGHVS, CDR2 FNYEAQ. CDR3 in amino acids: CASSLADRVHEQYF. CDR3 in DNA: TGTGCCAGCAGCTTAGCAGACAGGGTGCACGAGCAGTACTTC.

This clone was seen a handful of times. V and J are TRBV5-1 and TRBJ2-7; possibly TRBD2 for D (5 bases). Germline loops: CDR1 SGHRS, CDR2 YFSETQ. CDR3 size: 14 residues. Deletions cut 4 bases from V and 4 bases from J, with 15 bases between. For the CDR3, the DNA is TGCGCCAGCAGCAAGGATCGGGATCGGTACGAGCAGTACTTC. It translates to CASSKDRDRYEQYF.

The chain is built from TRBV6-1 and TRBJ2-2, with D uncertain. This CDR3 is built from 16 residues. Deletions cut 4 bases from V and 2 bases from J, with 14 bases between. Germline CDR1 MNHNS, CDR2 SASEGT. CDR3 in DNA: TGTGCCAGCAGTGTCGTCCCTAGTCCTAACACCGGGGAGCTGTTTTTT. Translating it yields CASSVVPSPNTGELFF.

This sequence joins TRBV7-9 and TRBJ2-7; TRBD1 matches 8 bases. The CDR3 consists of 16 residues. V trimming: 1 base; J trimming: 4 bases; junction bases outside the gene matches: 9. The germline V gene encodes CDR1 SEHNR and CDR2 FQNEAQ (reference sequence). This CDR3 reads CASSLVYGQGAYEQYF. CDR3 DNA: TGTGCCAGCAGCTTAGTATATGGGCAGGGGGCGTACGAGCAGTACTTC.

The rearrangement joins TRBV10-3 to TRBJ1-2, with 8 bases lining up with TRBD1. V gave up 4 bases and J gave up 2 bases; unmatched junction bases: 3. The CDR3 loop spans 14 amino acids. Germline V gene data show CDR1 as ENHRY and CDR2 as SYGVKD. CDR3 bases: TGTGCCATCAGTGGGAGACAGGGGAACTATGGCTACACCTTC. Residues: CAISGRQGNYGYTF.

The V call is TRBV21-1, the J call TRBJ1-5. TRBV21-1 constitutes a pseudogene. This CDR3 comprises 11 residues. The CDR3 bases are TGTGCCAGCAGCAGCGGGACGCCCCAGCATTTT. Translating it yields CASSSGTPQHF.

The V gene is TRBV27, the J gene TRBJ2-2, with 7 nucleotides matching TRBD2. From germline, CDR1 is MNHEY and CDR2 SMNVEV (reference sequence). The V segment lost 3 bases and the J segment 6 bases; nucleotides outside the gene matches: 1. CDR3 length: 13 amino acids. CDR3 amino acids: CASSFAGAGELFF. Here the CDR3 DNA reads TGTGCCAGCAGTTTTGCGGGGGCCGGGGAGCTGTTTTTT.

The chain uses TRBV7-3 and TRBJ2-1; the D gene is possibly TRBD1 (6 bases). Per germline, CDR1 SGHTA and CDR2 FQGTGA. V dropped 5 bases and J dropped 8 bases, with 19 bases sitting between them. This CDR3 is 15 amino acids long. The CDR3 region is CASSRGLPGAYEQFF. The DNA for the CDR3 is TGTGCCAGCAGCCGGGGCCTTCCAGGGGCCTATGAGCAGTTCTTC.

V and J are TRBV7-9 and TRBJ2-2, with 7 bases aligning to TRBD1. V trimming: 5 bases; J trimming: 5 bases; junction bases outside the gene matches: 8. CDR1 SEHNR and CDR2 FQNEAQ come from the germline V gene (reference sequence). The length of the CDR3 is 15 residues. CDR3 sequence reads: CASSLTGAGTGELFF. CDR3 DNA: TGTGCCAGCAGCCTCACAGGGGCTGGAACCGGGGAGCTGTTTTTT.

The CDR3 DNA follows: TGCAGCGTTGACGAAGCGGGACAGGGTGAAGCTTTCTTT. The encoded protein is CSVDEAGQGEAFF. V and J are TRBV29-1 and TRBJ1-1; 9 bases map to TRBD1. The V gene end was trimmed by 3 bases and the J gene end by 7 bases; junction bases not matched to a gene: 6. The germline V gene has CDR1 SQVTM and CDR2 ANQGSEA. This CDR3 is built from 13 residues. Using reference TRBV29-1 and TRBJ1-1 for the parts outside the CDR3, the full variable domain is SAVISQKPSRDICQRGTSLTIQCQVDSQVTMMFWYRQQPGQSLTLIATANQGSEATYESGFVIDKFPISRPNLTFSTLTVSNMSPEDSSIYLCSVDEAGQGEAFFGQGTRLTVV.

The chain carries TRBV10-3 and TRBJ1-1; tentative D call: TRBD1 (5 bases). V lost 10 bases and J lost 1, with 10 bases in between. Per germline, CDR1 ENHRY and CDR2 SYGVKD. CDR3 length: 12 amino acids. CDR3 sequence (DNA): TGTGCCAGCCGGACATCGAACACTGAAGCTTTCTTT. Translation: CASRTSNTEAFF.

The chain links TRBV28 to TRBJ2-7; TRBD1 aligns across 8 bases. The V segment lost 2 bases and the J segment 6 bases; nucleotides outside the gene matches: 12. The CDR3 consists of 16 residues. Germline CDR1 MDHEN, CDR2 SYDVKM. In nucleotides, the CDR3 is TGTGCCAGCAGTTTAAACCCCAGGCAGGGGGCAGGCGAGCAGTACTTC. Residues: CASSLNPRQGAGEQYF.

J is TRBJ2-7 and V is TRBV5-1, with TRBD1 identical over 12 bases. Germline CDR1 and CDR2: SGHRS and YFSETQ. The CDR3 length is 16 residues. J gave up 4 bases and V 5 bases, and 10 bases lay outside the gene matches. In DNA form, the CDR3 reads TGCGCCAGCAGTCCGGGACAGGGGGCTCGTATGTACGAGCAGTACTTC. This encodes CASSPGQGARMYEQYF.

CDR3 bases: TGTGCTAGTGGTTTGGTCCTTAGCGGGACAACGGGTGAGCAGTTCTTC. Protein product: CASGLVLSGTTGEQFF. The chain is built from TRBV12-5 and TRBJ2-1, with 8 bases lining up with TRBD2. Losses at the gene ends were 0 bases for V and 9 bases for J; bases not matched to a gene: 10. CDR3 length equals 16 residues. The V gene's germline CDR1 is LGHNT and CDR2 FRNRAP.

The J gene is TRBJ2-5, the V gene TRBV7-2; weak D call: TRBD2 (6 bases). Looked up from germline, CDR1 is SGHTA and CDR2 is FQGNSA. The CDR3 sequence is 15 residues long. Trimming stripped 2 bases from V and 4 bases from J, with 14 bases between. The CDR3 bases are TGTGCCAGCAGCTTATGGCCGGGGGAAGGAGAGACCCAGTACTTC. It codes for CASSLWPGEGETQYF.